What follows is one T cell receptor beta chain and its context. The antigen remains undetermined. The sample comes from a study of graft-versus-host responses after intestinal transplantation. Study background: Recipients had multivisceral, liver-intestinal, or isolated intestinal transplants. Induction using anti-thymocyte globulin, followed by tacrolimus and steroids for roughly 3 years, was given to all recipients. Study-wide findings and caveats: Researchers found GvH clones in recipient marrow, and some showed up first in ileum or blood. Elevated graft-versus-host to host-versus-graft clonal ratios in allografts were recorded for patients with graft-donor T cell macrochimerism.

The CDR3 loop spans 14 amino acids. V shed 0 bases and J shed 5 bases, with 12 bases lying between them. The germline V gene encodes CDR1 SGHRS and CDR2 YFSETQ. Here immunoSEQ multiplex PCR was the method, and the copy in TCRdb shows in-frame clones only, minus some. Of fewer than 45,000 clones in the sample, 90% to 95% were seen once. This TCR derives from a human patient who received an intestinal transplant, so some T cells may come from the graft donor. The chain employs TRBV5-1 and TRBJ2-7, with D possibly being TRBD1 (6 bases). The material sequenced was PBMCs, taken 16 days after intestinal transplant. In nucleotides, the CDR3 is TGCGCCAGCAGCTTGGAGGGGGAGTTGGACGAGCAGTACTTC. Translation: CASSLEGELDEQYF.